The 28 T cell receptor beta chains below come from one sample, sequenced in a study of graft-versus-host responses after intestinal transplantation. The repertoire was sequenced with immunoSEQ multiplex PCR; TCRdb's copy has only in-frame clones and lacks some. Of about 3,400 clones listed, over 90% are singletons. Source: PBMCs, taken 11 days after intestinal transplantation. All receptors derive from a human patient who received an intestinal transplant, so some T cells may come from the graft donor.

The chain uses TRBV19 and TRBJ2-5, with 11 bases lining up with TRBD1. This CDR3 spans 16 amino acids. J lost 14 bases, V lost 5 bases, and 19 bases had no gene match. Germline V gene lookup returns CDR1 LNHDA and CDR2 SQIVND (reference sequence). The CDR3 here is CASSQIPGQGVYEQYF. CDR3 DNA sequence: TGTGCCAGTAGTCAAATCCCGGGACAGGGGGTATACGAGCAATACTTC. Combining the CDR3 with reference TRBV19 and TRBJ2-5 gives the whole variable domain DGGITQSPKYLFRKEGQNVTLSCEQNLNHDAMYWYRQDPGQGLRLIYYSQIVNDFQKGDIAEGYSVSREKKESFPLTVTSAQKNPTAFYLCASSQIPGQGVYEQYFGPGTRLLVL.

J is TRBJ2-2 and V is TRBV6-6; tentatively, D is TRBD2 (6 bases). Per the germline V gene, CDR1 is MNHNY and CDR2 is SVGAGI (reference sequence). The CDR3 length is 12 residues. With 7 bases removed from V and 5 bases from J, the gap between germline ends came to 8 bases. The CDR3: CASIAGTGELFF. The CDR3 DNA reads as TGTGCCAGCATTGCGGGGACCGGGGAGCTGTTTTTT.

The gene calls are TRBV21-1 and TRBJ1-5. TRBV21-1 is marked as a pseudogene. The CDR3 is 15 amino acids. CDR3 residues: CASSNDGDSNQPQHF. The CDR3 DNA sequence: TGTGCCAGCAGCAATGACGGTGATAGCAATCAGCCCCAGCATTTT.

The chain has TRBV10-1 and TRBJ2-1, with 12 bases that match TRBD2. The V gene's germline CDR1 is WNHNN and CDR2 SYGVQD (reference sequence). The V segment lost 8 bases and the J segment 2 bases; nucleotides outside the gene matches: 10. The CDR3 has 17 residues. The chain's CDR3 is CASSPGLAGPTYNEQFF. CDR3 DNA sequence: TGCGCCAGCTCTCCGGGACTAGCGGGCCCGACCTACAATGAGCAGTTCTTC.

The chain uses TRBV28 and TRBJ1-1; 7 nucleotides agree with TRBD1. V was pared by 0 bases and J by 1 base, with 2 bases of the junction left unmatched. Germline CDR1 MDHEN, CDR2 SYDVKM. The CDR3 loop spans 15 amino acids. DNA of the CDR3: TGTGCCAGCAGTTTATGGGGGACAGAGAACACTGAAGCTTTCTTT. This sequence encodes CASSLWGTENTEAFF.

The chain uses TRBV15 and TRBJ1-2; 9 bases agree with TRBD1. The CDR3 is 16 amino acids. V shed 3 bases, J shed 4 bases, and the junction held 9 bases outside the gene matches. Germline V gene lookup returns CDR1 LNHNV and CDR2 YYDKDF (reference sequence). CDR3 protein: CATSRTLTGQGYGYTF. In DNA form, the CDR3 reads TGTGCCACCAGCAGGACACTAACGGGACAGGGCTATGGCTACACCTTC.

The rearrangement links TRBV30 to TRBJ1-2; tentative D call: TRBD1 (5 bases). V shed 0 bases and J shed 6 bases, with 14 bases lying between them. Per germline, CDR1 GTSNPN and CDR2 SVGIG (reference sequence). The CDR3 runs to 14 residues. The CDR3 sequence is CAWSVVGGEDGYTF. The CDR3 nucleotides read TGTGCCTGGAGTGTTGTGGGAGGGGAGGATGGCTACACCTTC. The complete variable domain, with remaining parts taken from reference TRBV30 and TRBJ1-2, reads SQTIHQWPATLVQPVGSPLSLECTVEGTSNPNLYWYRQAAGRGLQLLFYSVGIGQISSEVPQNLSASRPQDRQFILSSKKLLLSDSGFYLCAWSVVGGEDGYTFGSGTRLTVV.

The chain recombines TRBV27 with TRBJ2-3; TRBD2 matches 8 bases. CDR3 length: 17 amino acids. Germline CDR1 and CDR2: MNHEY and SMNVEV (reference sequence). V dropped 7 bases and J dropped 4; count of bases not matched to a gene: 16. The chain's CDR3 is CASNPGLAGNSPDTQYF. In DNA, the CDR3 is TGTGCCAGCAACCCGGGGCTAGCGGGTAACTCACCAGATACGCAGTATTTT.

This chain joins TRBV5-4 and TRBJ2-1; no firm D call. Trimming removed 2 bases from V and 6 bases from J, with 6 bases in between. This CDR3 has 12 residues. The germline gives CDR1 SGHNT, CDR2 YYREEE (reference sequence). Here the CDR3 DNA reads TGTGCCAGCAGCTTTGGCATCAATGAGCAGTTCTTC. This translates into CASSFGINEQFF.

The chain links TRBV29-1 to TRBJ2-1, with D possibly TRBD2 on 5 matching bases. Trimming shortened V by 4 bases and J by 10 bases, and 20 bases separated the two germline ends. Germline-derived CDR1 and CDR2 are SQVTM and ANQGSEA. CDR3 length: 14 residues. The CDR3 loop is CSVGLRERIGEQFF. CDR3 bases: TGCAGCGTTGGCTTGAGGGAGCGGATCGGGGAGCAGTTCTTC.

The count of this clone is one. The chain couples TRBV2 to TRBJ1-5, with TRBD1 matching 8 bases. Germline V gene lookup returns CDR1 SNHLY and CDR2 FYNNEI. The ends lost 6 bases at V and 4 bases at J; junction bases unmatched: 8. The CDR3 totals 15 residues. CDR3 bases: TGTGCCAGCAGCCCAGACAGGGGTACTAATCAGCCCCAGCATTTT. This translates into CASSPDRGTNQPQHF.

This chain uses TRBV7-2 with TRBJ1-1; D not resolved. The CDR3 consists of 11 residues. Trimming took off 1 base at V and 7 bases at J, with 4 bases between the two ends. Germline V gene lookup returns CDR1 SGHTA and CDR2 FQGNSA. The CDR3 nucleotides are TGTGCCAGCAGCTTAGTAGGTGAAGCTTTCTTT. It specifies CASSLVGEAFF.

The CDR3: CASSSRTGRSSYEQYF. Here the CDR3 DNA reads TGTGCCAGCAGCTCCCGGACAGGGAGGAGCTCCTACGAGCAGTACTTC. The gene calls are TRBV7-2 and TRBJ2-7, with TRBD1 matching 8 bases. This CDR3 has 16 amino acids. The V and J ends lost 4 bases and 0 bases, in that order; junction bases with no gene match: 8. Germline CDR1 is SGHTA and CDR2 is FQGNSA.

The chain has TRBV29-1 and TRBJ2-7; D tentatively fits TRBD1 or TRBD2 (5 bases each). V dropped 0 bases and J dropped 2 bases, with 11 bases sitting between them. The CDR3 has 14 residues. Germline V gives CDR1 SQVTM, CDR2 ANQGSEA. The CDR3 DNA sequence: TGCAGCGTTGAAGAGGGACGGTCTGCCTACGAGCAGTACTTC. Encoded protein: CSVEEGRSAYEQYF.

This CDR3 is CASRPIPREVLGAREYF. The CDR3 DNA reads TGTGCCAGCAGGCCTATACCCCGGGAAGTGCTGGGGGCCAGAGAGTACTTC. V usage is TRBV21-1 and J usage is TRBJ2-7; TRBD1 is the table's D call and was not checked against the DNA. TRBV21-1 is recorded as a pseudogene. This CDR3 region has 17 residues.

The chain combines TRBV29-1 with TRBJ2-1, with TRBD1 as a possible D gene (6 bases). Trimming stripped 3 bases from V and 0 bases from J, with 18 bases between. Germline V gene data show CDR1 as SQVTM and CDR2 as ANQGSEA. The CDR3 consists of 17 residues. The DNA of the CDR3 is TGCAGCGTTGAGGGGGCGGCATGGCGGAGCTCCTACAATGAGCAGTTCTTC. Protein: CSVEGAAWRSSYNEQFF.

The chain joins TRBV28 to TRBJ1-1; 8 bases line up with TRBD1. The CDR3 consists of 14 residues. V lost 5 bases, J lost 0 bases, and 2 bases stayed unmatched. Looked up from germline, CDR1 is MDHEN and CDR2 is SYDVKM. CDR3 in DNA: TGTGCCAGCAGTCTGACAGGGGTGAACACTGAAGCTTTCTTT. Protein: CASSLTGVNTEAFF.

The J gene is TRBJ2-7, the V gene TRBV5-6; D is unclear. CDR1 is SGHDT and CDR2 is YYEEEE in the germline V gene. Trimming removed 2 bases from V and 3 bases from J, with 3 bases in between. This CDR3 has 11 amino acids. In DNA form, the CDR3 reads TGTGCCAGCAGCTTCCTCTACGAGCAGTACTTC. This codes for CASSFLYEQYF. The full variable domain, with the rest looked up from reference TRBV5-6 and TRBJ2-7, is DAGVTQSPTHLIKTRGQQVTLRCSPKSGHDTVSWYQQALGQGPQFIFQYYEEEERQRGNFPDRFSGHQFPNYSSELNVNALLLGDSALYLCASSFLYEQYFGPGTRLTVT.

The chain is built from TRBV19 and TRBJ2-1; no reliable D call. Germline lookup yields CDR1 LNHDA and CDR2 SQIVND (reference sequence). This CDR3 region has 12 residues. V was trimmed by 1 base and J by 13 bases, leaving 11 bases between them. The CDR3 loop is CASSIGLYPQFF. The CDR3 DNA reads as TGTGCCAGTAGTATAGGCCTCTATCCACAGTTCTTC.

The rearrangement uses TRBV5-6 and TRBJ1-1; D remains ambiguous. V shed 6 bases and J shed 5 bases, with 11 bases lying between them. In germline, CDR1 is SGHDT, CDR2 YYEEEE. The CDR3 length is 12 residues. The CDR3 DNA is TGTGCCAGCACCTGGTTGGGAACTGAAGCTTTCTTT. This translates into CASTWLGTEAFF.

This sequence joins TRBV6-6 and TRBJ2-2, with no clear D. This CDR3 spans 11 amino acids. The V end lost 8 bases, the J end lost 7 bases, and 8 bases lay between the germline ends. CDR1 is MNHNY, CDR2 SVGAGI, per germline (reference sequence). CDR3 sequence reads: CASGYNGELFF. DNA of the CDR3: TGTGCCAGCGGCTATAACGGGGAGCTGTTTTTT.

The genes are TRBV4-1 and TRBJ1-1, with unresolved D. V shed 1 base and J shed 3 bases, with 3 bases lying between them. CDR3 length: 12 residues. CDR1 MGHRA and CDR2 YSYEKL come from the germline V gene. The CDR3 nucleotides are TGCGCCAGCAGCCAAGGGGACACTGAAGCTTTCTTT. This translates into CASSQGDTEAFF.

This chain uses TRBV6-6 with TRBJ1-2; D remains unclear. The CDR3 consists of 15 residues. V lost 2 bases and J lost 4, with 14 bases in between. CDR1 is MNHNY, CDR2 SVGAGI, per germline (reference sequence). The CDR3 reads CASSYERTPGYGYTF. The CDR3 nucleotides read TGTGCCAGCAGTTACGAGAGAACCCCAGGCTATGGCTACACCTTC.

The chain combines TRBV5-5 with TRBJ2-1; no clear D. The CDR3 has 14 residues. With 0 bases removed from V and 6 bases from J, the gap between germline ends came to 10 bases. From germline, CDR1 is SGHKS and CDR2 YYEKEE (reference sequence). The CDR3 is CASSLVGDPNEQFF. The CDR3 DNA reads TGTGCCAGCAGCTTGGTTGGGGATCCCAATGAGCAGTTCTTC.

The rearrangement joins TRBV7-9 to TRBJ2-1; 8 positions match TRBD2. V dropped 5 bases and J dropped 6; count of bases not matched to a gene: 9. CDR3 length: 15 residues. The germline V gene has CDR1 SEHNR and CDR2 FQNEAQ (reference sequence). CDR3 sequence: CASSRERETGNEQFF. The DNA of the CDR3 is TGTGCCAGCAGCCGAGAGCGGGAGACCGGCAATGAGCAGTTCTTC.

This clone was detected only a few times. The CDR3 loop reads CASRKDRGSYNEQFF. CDR3 sequence (DNA): TGTGCCAGTAGGAAGGACAGGGGCTCCTACAATGAGCAGTTCTTC. The chain uses TRBV19 and TRBJ2-1; 9 nucleotides match TRBD1. The ends lost 6 bases at V and 0 bases at J; junction bases unmatched: 3. The CDR3 consists of 15 residues. Per germline, CDR1 LNHDA and CDR2 SQIVND (reference sequence).

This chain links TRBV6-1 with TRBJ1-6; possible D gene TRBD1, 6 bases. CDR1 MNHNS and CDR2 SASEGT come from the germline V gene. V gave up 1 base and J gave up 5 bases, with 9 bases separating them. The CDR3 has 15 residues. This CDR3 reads CASSEGTADNSPLHF. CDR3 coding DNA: TGTGCCAGCAGTGAAGGGACAGCGGATAATTCACCCCTCCACTTT.

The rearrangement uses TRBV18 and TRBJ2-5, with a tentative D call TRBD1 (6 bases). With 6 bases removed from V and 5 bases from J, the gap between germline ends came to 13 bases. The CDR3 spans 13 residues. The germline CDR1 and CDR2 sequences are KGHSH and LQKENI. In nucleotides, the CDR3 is TGTGCCAGCTCGGAGACGAGGGGGGAGACCCAGTACTTC. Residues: CASSETRGETQYF.